This T cell receptor beta chain emerged from a study of human T cells and chemical hapten exposure. Ten or more counts support this clonotype. Its antigen is not known. The study's findings and limits: Versus controls, significantly more large CDR3 similarity clusters arose from expanded TCRs.

Germline CDR1 reads KGHSH; CDR2 reads LQKENI. The CDR3 runs to 16 residues. V lost 2 bases and J lost 0, with 11 bases in between. Time point described: patch test 1, 2 weeks after DPC sensitization. The treatment is: therapeutic diphenylcyclopropenone sensitization with weekly scalp DPC. The study enrolled 18 to 70-year-old alopecia patients suitable for DPC. TCRdb re-derived calls from the RACE reads in MiXCR, one entry per CDR3 protein. The table includes 300,000 to 450,000 distinct CDR3 sequences, approximately 4.4% detected once. Sequencing used whole blood, obtained in connection with sensitization to the hapten diphenylcyclopropenone (DPC). The sequence derives from a woman aged 50 to 60 with alopecia areata. Some clones in this sample may be carry-over from other donors' samples. The chain employs TRBV18 and TRBJ1-3; D is unresolved. CDR3 protein: CASSPGGAHSGNTIYF. CDR3 nucleotides: TGTGCCAGCTCACCAGGAGGAGCCCACTCTGGAAACACCATATATTTT.